The entry that follows covers one T cell receptor (beta chain) sequence. This sample is drawn from a study of control samples from healthy donors and cancer patients. Trimming left V 5 bases short and J 8 bases short, with 14 bases between. This CDR3 has 14 residues. The V gene's germline CDR1 is SGHRS and CDR2 YFSETQ. Sequencing was performed with immunoSEQ multiplex PCR; in TCRdb, only in-frame clones are kept and a portion is missing. The table records about 270,000 clones, around 79% of them present only once. This receptor was identified in an older woman with lung cancer. This chain uses TRBV5-1 with TRBJ1-6, with D possibly being TRBD1 (5 bases). The sequencing input was PBMCs. This CDR3 reads CASRPGGEYSPLHF. The CDR3 bases are TGCGCCAGCAGACCCGGGGGTGAGTATTCACCCCTCCACTTT.